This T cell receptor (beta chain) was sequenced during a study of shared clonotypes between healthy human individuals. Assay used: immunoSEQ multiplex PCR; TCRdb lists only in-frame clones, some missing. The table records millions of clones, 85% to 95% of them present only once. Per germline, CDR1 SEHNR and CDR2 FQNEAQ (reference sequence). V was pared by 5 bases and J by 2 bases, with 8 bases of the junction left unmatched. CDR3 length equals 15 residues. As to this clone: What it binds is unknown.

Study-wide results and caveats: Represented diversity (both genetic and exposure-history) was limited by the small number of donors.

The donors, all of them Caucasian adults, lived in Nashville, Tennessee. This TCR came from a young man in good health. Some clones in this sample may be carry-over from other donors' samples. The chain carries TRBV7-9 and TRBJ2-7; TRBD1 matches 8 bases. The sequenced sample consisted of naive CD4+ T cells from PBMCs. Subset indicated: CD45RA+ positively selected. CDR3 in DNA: TGTGCCAGCAGCAGTGGACAGGGAGTAACCTACGAGCAGTACTTC. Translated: CASSSGQGVTYEQYF.